This T cell receptor (beta chain) emerged from a study of blood T cell repertoires in COVID-19. Study background: Donors in the United States, Italy and Spain gave samples during acute or convalescent COVID-19. In each case, the material was cDNA or gDNA derived from T cells, B-cell-depleted T cells, or PBMCs.

Methods used by the authors: Estimation of nucleated cell counts relied on the amplification of reference gene primers. TCRdb's copy holds only in-frame clones and misses some; the assay was immunoSEQ multiplex PCR. That table supplies the V and J calls and clone size; D and trimming were determined from the DNA. The data contain about 180,000 clones, 80% to 85% of them singletons. In Seattle, patients joined the study during active infection and were tracked longitudinally. The sequenced material came from peripheral blood. This sequence was found in a woman of 80 years or more with COVID-19, enrolled during active disease.

CDR3 sequence: CASSFSQGTGELFF. CDR3 in DNA: TGTGCCAGCAGCTTCTCTCAGGGCACCGGGGAGCTGTTTTTT. The chain combines TRBV7-2 with TRBJ2-2; D may be TRBD1 (5 bases). V lost 3 bases and J lost 4, with 9 bases in between. Looked up from germline, CDR1 is SGHTA and CDR2 is FQGNSA. The CDR3 length is 14 residues.